The 14 T cell receptor beta chains below were found in one sample sequenced in a study of glioma-infiltrating T cells after dendritic cell vaccination. The protocol was immunoSEQ multiplex PCR, while the TCRdb copy is restricted to in-frame clones and leaves out a portion. This table holds 85,000 to 110,000 clones, roughly four fifths found once. Here the sequenced sample was blood, taken before dendritic cell vaccination. Source of these receptors: a human donor with glioblastoma.

The V and J genes are TRBV2 and TRBJ1-2; 9 bases agree with TRBD1. The CDR3 totals 13 residues. V was pared by 9 bases and J by 4 bases, with 6 bases of the junction left unmatched. Germline values: CDR1 SNHLY, CDR2 FYNNEI. CDR3 coding DNA: TGTGCCAGTACGGGACAGGGATCCTATGGCTACACCTTC. Residues: CASTGQGSYGYTF.

V and J are TRBV7-2 and TRBJ2-7; tentatively, D is TRBD1 (6 bases). Germline CDR1 reads SGHTA; CDR2 reads FQGNSA. The CDR3 runs 13 residues. Trimming took off 4 bases at V and 1 base at J, with 8 bases between the two ends. CDR3 in DNA: TGTGCCAGCAGCTACGACAGGTCCTACGAGCAGTACTTC. This translates into CASSYDRSYEQYF.

The chain joins TRBV6-1 to TRBJ2-3, with 7 nucleotides matching TRBD1. V trimming: 5 bases; J trimming: 6 bases; junction bases outside the gene matches: 8. CDR1 and CDR2 (germline): MNHNS, SASEGT. The CDR3 spans 14 residues. The CDR3 loop reads CASSTGVGVDTQYF. The DNA for the CDR3 is TGTGCCAGCAGTACAGGGGTTGGTGTGGATACGCAGTATTTT.

V and J are TRBV19 and TRBJ2-5; a weak D match, TRBD1 (6 bases). With 1 base removed from V and 2 bases from J, the gap between germline ends came to 11 bases. CDR1 is LNHDA and CDR2 is SQIVND in the germline V gene (reference sequence). CDR3 length: 15 amino acids. CDR3 DNA: TGTGCCAGTAGTATAGGACGGACAGCACAAGAGACCCAGTACTTC. This sequence encodes CASSIGRTAQETQYF.

The chain recombines TRBV4-1 with TRBJ1-2, with 12 bases that match TRBD1. The CDR3 covers 16 residues. Looked up from germline, CDR1 is MGHRA and CDR2 is YSYEKL. Trimming at V came to 0 bases and at J to 6 bases, leaving 5 bases not matched to a gene. The CDR3 nucleotides read TGCGCCAGCAGCCAAGAGGGACAGGGGGCGCGTGATGGCTACACCTTC. Translated, it gives CASSQEGQGARDGYTF.

The genes are TRBV2 and TRBJ2-7, with 8 positions matching TRBD1. V lost 9 bases, J lost 5 bases, and 15 bases stayed unmatched. CDR1 and CDR2 from the germline V gene are SNHLY and FYNNEI. This CDR3 region has 15 residues. The CDR3 reads CARKGGDRMSNEQYF. DNA for the CDR3: TGTGCCAGGAAGGGTGGGGACAGGATGTCCAACGAGCAGTACTTC.

The chain carries TRBV4-1 and TRBJ2-7, with 8 bases identical to TRBD2. J gave up 6 bases and V 2 bases, and 9 bases lay outside the gene matches. Germline V lookup: CDR1 MGHRA, CDR2 YSYEKL. CDR3 length: 15 amino acids. CDR3 sequence (DNA): TGCGCCAGCAGCCAACGTAGCGGGGCTTTCGTCGAGCAGTACTTC. It encodes CASSQRSGAFVEQYF.

The chain couples TRBV19 to TRBJ2-3, with TRBD2 identical over 7 bases. The CDR3 is made up of 15 amino acids. Germline loops: CDR1 LNHDA, CDR2 SQIVND (reference sequence). The V segment lost 5 bases and the J segment 4 bases; nucleotides outside the gene matches: 9. This chain's CDR3 is CASSFTSVLSDTQYF. Here the CDR3 DNA reads TGTGCCAGTAGTTTCACTAGCGTTTTATCAGATACGCAGTATTTT. The full variable domain, with the rest looked up from reference TRBV19 and TRBJ2-3, is DGGITQSPKYLFRKEGQNVTLSCEQNLNHDAMYWYRQDPGQGLRLIYYSQIVNDFQKGDIAEGYSVSREKKESFPLTVTSAQKNPTAFYLCASSFTSVLSDTQYFGPGTRLTVL.

This chain's CDR3 is CASSQPGQRIREQYF. CDR3 sequence (DNA): TGCGCCAGCAGCCAACCGGGACAGCGAATTAGGGAGCAGTACTTC. This chain connects TRBV4-1 to TRBJ2-7; 7 positions agree with TRBD1. V shed 2 bases, J shed 7 bases, and the junction held 11 bases outside the gene matches. Germline CDR1 and CDR2: MGHRA and YSYEKL. The CDR3 has 15 amino acids.

The chain couples TRBV7-3 to TRBJ2-1; 7 nucleotides match TRBD1. The J segment lost 10 bases and the V segment lost 5 bases, leaving 11 bases of the junction unmatched. There are 14 residues in the CDR3. Germline V gene lookup returns CDR1 SGHTA and CDR2 FQGTGA. CDR3 amino acids: CASSPLGQGGEQFF. In DNA, the CDR3 is TGTGCCAGCAGCCCACTCGGGCAAGGGGGCGAGCAGTTCTTC.

This clone was seen once. The chain uses TRBV7-9 and TRBJ2-2; D not certain. With 1 base removed from V and 8 bases from J, the gap between germline ends came to 11 bases. Germline V gives CDR1 SEHNR, CDR2 FQNEAQ (reference sequence). The length of the CDR3 is 14 residues. The CDR3 protein is CASSLVNGPGELFF. The DNA of the CDR3 is TGTGCCAGCAGCTTAGTAAATGGGCCTGGGGAGCTGTTTTTT.

V and J are TRBV5-1 and TRBJ2-2; weak D call: TRBD2 (7 bases). Between the trimmed V and J ends, which lost 4 bases and 2 bases, there was a span of 12 bases. There are 15 residues in the CDR3. Germline V CDR1 and CDR2: SGHRS, YFSETQ. CDR3 sequence reads: CASSRGGPNTGELFF. Here the CDR3 DNA reads TGCGCCAGCAGCCGCGGGGGCCCTAACACCGGGGAGCTGTTTTTT.

Remarks on this clone: The same CDR3 arises from other DNA sequences in this sample as well. CDR3 sequence reads: CASSLRQENTGELFF. CDR3 nucleotide sequence: TGCGCCAGCAGCCTTAGACAGGAGAACACCGGGGAGCTGTTTTTT. The chain recombines TRBV5-1 with TRBJ2-2, with D maybe TRBD1 (6 bases). The length of the CDR3 is 15 residues. Trimming left V 4 bases short and J 1 base short, with 11 bases between. Germline-derived CDR1 and CDR2 are SGHRS and YFSETQ.

The V gene is TRBV5-1, the J gene TRBJ1-1, with 9 bases lining up with TRBD1. This CDR3 is built from 15 residues. Germline CDR1 SGHRS, CDR2 YFSETQ. The junction had 6 bases not matched to a gene; V was cut back by 4 bases and J by 2 bases. The CDR3 sequence: CASSETGGPNTEAFF. CDR3 nucleotide sequence: TGCGCCAGCAGCGAAACAGGGGGCCCAAACACTGAAGCTTTCTTT.